One and the same sample provided the 18 T cell receptor beta chains below, sequenced in a study of blood T cell repertoires in COVID-19. Method: immunoSEQ multiplex PCR; TCRdb's copy keeps in-frame clones and lacks some. Here the sample spans roughly 87,000 clones, about four fifths being singletons. The source material was peripheral blood. These receptors originate from a woman aged 70-85 years with acute or convalescent COVID-19.

This clone showed up just a few times. This chain links TRBV28 with TRBJ1-2; the match to TRBD1 covers 8 bases. V shed 9 bases and J 7 bases; nucleotides not matched to a gene: 13. From germline, CDR1 is MDHEN and CDR2 SYDVKM. The CDR3 extends over 14 amino acids. This chain's CDR3 is CASRVPGGAGGYTF. The CDR3, as DNA: TGTGCCAGTCGCGTACCAGGGGGCGCGGGTGGCTACACCTTC.

The chain is built from TRBV5-5 and TRBJ2-5; TRBD2 agrees at 13 bases. CDR3 size: 16 residues. In germline, CDR1 is SGHKS, CDR2 YYEKEE (reference sequence). Trimming at V came to 0 bases and at J to 5 bases, leaving 4 bases not matched to a gene. Here the CDR3 DNA reads TGTGCCAGCAGCTTGGGTGGACTAGCGGGGGTTGAGACCCAGTACTTC. It specifies CASSLGGLAGVETQYF.

The CDR3 DNA is TGTGCCAGCAGCTTAACCAGGGGGCGTACTGAAGCTTTCTTT. Translation gives CASSLTRGRTEAFF. This sequence joins TRBV7-2 and TRBJ1-1, with 8 nucleotides matching TRBD1. V was clipped by 2 bases and J by 5 bases; unmatched bases: 4. Germline lookup yields CDR1 SGHTA and CDR2 FQGNSA. The CDR3 extends over 14 amino acids.

CDR3 sequence reads: CASSVRSGPVYF. The CDR3 nucleotides are TGTGCCAGCAGTGTACGTAGCGGCCCGGTATATTTT. The V and J genes are TRBV2 and TRBJ1-3; no firm D call. V lost 4 bases, J lost 14 bases, and 15 bases lay in between. The CDR3 sequence is 12 residues long. The V gene's germline CDR1 is SNHLY and CDR2 FYNNEI.

This rearrangement joins TRBV27 to TRBJ1-5; 7 nucleotides match TRBD1. The V gene's germline CDR1 is MNHEY and CDR2 SMNVEV (reference sequence). Germline trimming cut 6 bases from V and 4 bases from J; bases unmatched to any gene: 6. The CDR3 contains 14 residues. CDR3 DNA: TGTGCCAGCAGGGAGACAGGGTTTAATCAGCCCCAGCATTTT. This gives the protein CASRETGFNQPQHF.

The chain combines TRBV7-3 with TRBJ2-5; 9 bases are a match to TRBD2. This CDR3 has 14 amino acids. The V segment lost 5 bases and the J segment 4 bases; nucleotides outside the gene matches: 5. The V gene's germline CDR1 is SGHTA and CDR2 FQGTGA. DNA for the CDR3: TGTGCCAGCAGCCTAGCGGGGCGGGGAGAGACCCAGTACTTC. Translating it yields CASSLAGRGETQYF.

The chain uses TRBV6-1 and TRBJ2-3, with TRBD2 matching over 9 bases. Germline CDR1 MNHNS, CDR2 SASEGT. The CDR3 is 16 amino acids. Trimming took 2 bases from V and 7 from J; bases not matched to a gene: 10. CDR3 amino acids: CASSESAGGLGYTQYF. The CDR3 DNA reads as TGTGCCAGCAGTGAAAGTGCGGGGGGGCTTGGGTATACGCAGTATTTT.

The chain recombines TRBV2 with TRBJ2-1, with unresolved D. The germline V gene has CDR1 SNHLY and CDR2 FYNNEI. The CDR3 length is 13 residues. Deletions cut 3 bases from V and 8 bases from J, with 11 bases between. The chain's CDR3 is CASSEASEDEQFF. CDR3 coding DNA: TGTGCCAGCAGTGAGGCCTCCGAGGATGAGCAGTTCTTC.

The chain couples TRBV7-8 to TRBJ2-3; TRBD2 is a possible D gene (5 bases). CDR3 size: 15 residues. The V end lost 4 bases, the J end lost 2 bases, and 13 bases lay between the germline ends. Germline V CDR1 and CDR2: SGHVS, FQNEAQ. The CDR3 region has the DNA TGTGCCAGCAGCTCCCTCGGACTGATCACAGATACGCAGTATTTT. It yields the protein CASSSLGLITDTQYF.

This clone was observed a handful of times. The V and J genes are TRBV5-8 and TRBJ1-4; the D is unclear. V gave up 5 bases and J gave up 0 bases, with 11 bases separating them. The CDR3 totals 15 residues. Germline V CDR1 and CDR2: SGHTS, YDEGEE. CDR3 DNA: TGTGCCAGCAGGGAGCCCATAGCAACTAATGAAAAACTGTTTTTT. Protein product: CASREPIATNEKLFF.

V gene TRBV15 combines with J gene TRBJ2-7; possible D gene TRBD2, 6 bases. This CDR3 has 14 residues. Germline V gene data show CDR1 as LNHNV and CDR2 as YYDKDF (reference sequence). The V end lost 1 base, the J end lost 3 bases, and 10 bases lay between the germline ends. CDR3 DNA sequence: TGTGCCACCAGCAGAGTTGTCGGGGGCTACGAGCAGTACTTC. It encodes CATSRVVGGYEQYF.

The rearrangement uses TRBV7-8 and TRBJ1-2, with a possible D match to TRBD1 (6 bases). This CDR3 region has 14 residues. Germline V gives CDR1 SGHVS, CDR2 FQNEAQ. The V end lost 2 bases, the J end lost 4 bases, and 11 bases lay between the germline ends. In nucleotides, the CDR3 is TGTGCCAGCAGCTTATTGGGGGGGCTCTATGGCTACACCTTC. Its translation: CASSLLGGLYGYTF.

This sequence joins TRBV2 and TRBJ1-2, with TRBD1 matching over 7 bases. J lost 8 bases, V lost 1 base, and 7 bases had no gene match. CDR3 size: 14 residues. CDR1 and CDR2 (germline): SNHLY, FYNNEI. This CDR3 reads CASSEEGAGFGYTF. The CDR3 DNA reads as TGTGCCAGCAGTGAAGAGGGGGCCGGTTTCGGCTACACCTTC.

This chain uses TRBV18 with TRBJ1-1; a possible D gene is TRBD1 (5 bases). Germline assignment: CDR1 KGHSH and CDR2 LQKENI. CDR3 length equals 14 residues. V was pared by 6 bases and J by 11 bases, with 22 bases between. CDR3 nucleotide sequence: TGTGCCAGCTCCCAGACAGCGAGTGATTCGGCGGCTTTCTTT. Translation: CASSQTASDSAAFF.

This clone was recorded only once. The chain uses TRBV30 and TRBJ1-1; TRBD1 matches at 7 bases. CDR3 size: 12 residues. The trim removed 4 bases at V and 5 bases at J, leaving 4 bases unmatched. Germline CDR1 GTSNPN, CDR2 SVGIG (reference sequence). CDR3 sequence reads: CAWTGGSTEAFF. CDR3 nucleotides: TGTGCCTGGACAGGGGGAAGTACTGAAGCTTTCTTT.

This clone was counted between two and nine times. The J gene is TRBJ2-5, the V gene TRBV5-1, with D perhaps TRBD1 (5 bases). Germline assignment: CDR1 SGHRS and CDR2 YFSETQ. V gave up 7 bases and J gave up 0 bases, with 16 bases separating them. The CDR3 length is 15 residues. The CDR3 bases are TGCGCCAGCCGAAGTTTTGTCAGGGACCAAGAGACCCAGTACTTC. This gives the protein CASRSFVRDQETQYF.

This clone was found once. J is TRBJ2-2 and V is TRBV27, with no clear D. Trimming took 6 bases from V and 0 from J, leaving 8 bases between them. The CDR3 covers 14 residues. The germline V gene encodes CDR1 MNHEY and CDR2 SMNVEV (reference sequence). As DNA, the CDR3 is TGTGCCAGCAGGGGCCAGCCGAACACCGGGGAGCTGTTTTTT. This translates into CASRGQPNTGELFF.

The V call is TRBV7-6, the J call TRBJ2-1, with 8 nucleotides matching TRBD2. There are 16 residues in the CDR3. In germline, CDR1 is SGHVS, CDR2 FNYEAQ. V dropped 1 base and J dropped 1; count of bases not matched to a gene: 3. CDR3 DNA: TGTGCCAGCAGCTTAGAAGGGACTAGGTCCTACAATGAGCAGTTCTTC. Its translation is CASSLEGTRSYNEQFF.